This is a list of T cell receptor beta chains from one sample in a study of cytomegalovirus exposure and HLA in healthy donors. TCRdb keeps only in-frame clones here, not all; method: immunoSEQ multiplex PCR. This sample has roughly 150,000 clones; about 81% occur once, and the top ten carry about 3%. The source material was PBMCs. Source of these receptors: a woman aged 45-65 years in good health and CMV-seropositive. The CDR3 runs from the conserved cysteine through the conserved F or W. A D gene is named only where the DNA matches it firmly. A clone size is listed for some rows: how often the clone was seen (once, few, many), or a class if it is expanded.

>TRBV5-8|.|TRBJ2-6|.
TGTGCCAGCAGCTTCCGTTCTGGGGCCAACGTCCTGACTTTC
CASSFRSGANVLTF
>TRBV13|.|TRBJ2-1|.
TGTGCCACCTCCAGATTCAACAATGAGCAGTTCTTC
CATSRFNNEQFF
>TRBV19|.|TRBJ1-5|TRBD1
TGTGCCAGTAGTATTGGGGACAGACTAGGCAATCAGCCCCAGCATTTT
CASSIGDRLGNQPQHF
>TRBV6-5|.|TRBJ1-2|TRBD1
TGTGCCAGCAGTCGCGCCGTCACAGGGGCCTGGGGCTACACCTTC
CASSRAVTGAWGYTF
>TRBV5-1|few|TRBJ1-1|.
TGCGCCAGCAGGGAGGGACCGCTCTTAAACACTGAAGCTTTCTTT
CASREGPLLNTEAFF
>TRBV6-5|.|TRBJ1-1|.
TGTGCCAGCAGGAATCAGGGATTGAACACTGAAGCTTTCTTT
CASRNQGLNTEAFF
>TRBV30|.|TRBJ1-2|TRBD1
TGTGCCTGGAGTGAGGGAGCAGGGGGCCTGCCCGGGGGCTACACCTTC
CAWSEGAGGLPGGYTF
>TRBV18|.|TRBJ1-3|TRBD1
TGTGCCAGCTCACAAACCCGGGACAGGGCCTCTGGAAACACCATATATTTT
CASSQTRDRASGNTIYF
>TRBV5-4|.|TRBJ1-2|.
TGTGCCAGCAGCTCTGCCCCCAGCTATGGCTACACCTTC
CASSSAPSYGYTF
>TRBV9|.|TRBJ2-3|TRBD2
TGTGCCAGCAGCGTGGGACTAGCGCGCCCAGATACGCAGTATTTT
CASSVGLARPDTQYF
>TRBV7-9|once|TRBJ2-1|.
TGTGCCAGCAGCTTTGGACTGTACAATGAGCAGTTCTTC
CASSFGLYNEQFF
>TRBV2|.|TRBJ2-1|TRBD2
TGTGCCAGCAGGCAAAGCGGGGGGGCCGGAAATGAGCAGTTCTTC
CASRQSGGAGNEQFF
>TRBV11-3|once|TRBJ2-7|TRBD1
TGTGCCAGCAGCCCGGGACAGGGGGCCTACGAGCAGTACTTC
CASSPGQGAYEQYF
>TRBV5-1|.|TRBJ2-2|.
TGCGCCAGCAGCTTGGGAGACAGTAACACCGGGGAGCTGTTTTTT
CASSLGDSNTGELFF
>TRBV7-6|.|TRBJ1-2|.
TGTGCCAGCAGCTTAGGTCCCCTCTTGTACGGGGAGGGCTACACCTTC
CASSLGPLLYGEGYTF
>TRBV6-5|.|TRBJ1-1|.
TGTGCCAGCAGCCTCACCCAGGGGTTGGCTGAAGCTTTCTTT
CASSLTQGLAEAFF
>TRBV30|.|TRBJ2-3|TRBD2
TGTGCCTGGAGTGTAGGGCGCGGGGGGGACGATACGCAGTATTTT
CAWSVGRGGDDTQYF
>TRBV29-1|.|TRBJ1-1|.
TGCAGCGTTGACATTACAGGGAACACTGAAGCTTTCTTT
CSVDITGNTEAFF
>TRBV5-1|once|TRBJ1-2|.
TGCGCCAGCAGCCTCCGCTCTCCGACAGAAGCAAACTATGGCTACACCTTC
CASSLRSPTEANYGYTF
>TRBV2|once|TRBJ2-1|TRBD2
TGTGCCAGCAAGGGGACTAGCGGGAGCTCCTACAATGAGCAGTTCTTC
CASKGTSGSSYNEQFF
>TRBV27|.|TRBJ1-2|TRBD1
TGTGCCAGCAGTTTATTGGGACAGGGAGCGCGCTATGGCTACACCTTC
CASSLLGQGARYGYTF
>TRBV5-6|few|TRBJ2-2|TRBD1
TGTGCCAGCAGCTTGGAAAACAGGGGGGCCACCGGGGAGCTGTTTTTT
CASSLENRGATGELFF
>TRBV4-2|.|TRBJ1-2|.
TGTGCCAGCAGCCAAGATCCTTCCCCGACAGACTATGGCTACACCTTC
CASSQDPSPTDYGYTF
>TRBV2|.|TRBJ1-4|.
TGTGCCAGCAAGATTCAGGGTGTCAGGGATGAAAAACTGTTTTTT
CASKIQGVRDEKLFF
>TRBV10-3|.|TRBJ1-2|.
TGTGCCATCAGTGAGTCCGGGGGGCTCAGCTATGGCTACACCTTC
CAISESGGLSYGYTF
>TRBV7-2|.|TRBJ1-2|TRBD1
TGTGCCAGCAGCTCCCGGGACAGGGGTCATGGCTACACCTTC
CASSSRDRGHGYTF
>TRBV29-1|.|TRBJ2-6|.
TGCAGCGTTTCGGAGAGCTCTGGGGCCAACGTCCTGACTTTC
CSVSESSGANVLTF
>TRBV2|.|TRBJ2-5|.
TGTGCCAGCAGTGACGGGGGACAGTCACAAGAGACCCAGTACTTC
CASSDGGQSQETQYF
>TRBV7-8|.|TRBJ2-7|TRBD1
TGTGCCAGCAGCTTAGCCAAACAGGGGGATCAGTACTTC
CASSLAKQGDQYF
>TRBV2|.|TRBJ2-1|.
TGTGCCACCCACTCCCGGAGGAGTGATAGCTCCTACAATGAGCAGTTCTTC
CATHSRRSDSSYNEQFF
>TRBV6-1|.|TRBJ2-7|TRBD1
TGTGCCAGCAGAGCGACAGGGAAGAACGAGCAGTACTTC
CASRATGKNEQYF
>TRBV10-3|.|TRBJ1-5|.
TGTGCCATCAGTGACTATGATAGCAATCAGCTCCAGCATTTT
CAISDYDSNQLQHF
>TRBV6-1|.|TRBJ1-5|.
TGTGCCAGCACTGATAGGAGTCAACAGCCCCAGCATTTT
CASTDRSQQPQHF
>TRBV7-2|.|TRBJ1-3|TRBD1
TGTGCCAGCAGCTTAGGACAGGGTCCCCTTGGAAACACCATATATTTT
CASSLGQGPLGNTIYF
>TRBV6-5|few|TRBJ1-1|TRBD1
TGTGCCAGCACCACGGACAGGCGAAACACTGAAGCTTTCTTT
CASTTDRRNTEAFF
>TRBV5-4|few|TRBJ2-1|TRBD2
TGTGCCAGCAGCTTGGTAGCGGGGGGCTACAATGAGCAGTTCTTC
CASSLVAGGYNEQFF
>TRBV7-8|.|TRBJ2-2|.
TGTGCCAGCAGCTTAGTCGGCGGCCGGAACACCGGGGAGCTGTTTTTT
CASSLVGGRNTGELFF
>TRBV2|.|TRBJ1-1|TRBD1
TGTGCCAGCAGAGAGGACAGGGCTCCGAACACTGAAGCTTTCTTT
CASREDRAPNTEAFF
>TRBV29-1|.|TRBJ2-1|TRBD1
TGCAGCGTTTCCCGGGACAGCGGACAGAGGTTCTTC
CSVSRDSGQRFF
>TRBV6-1|.|TRBJ1-2|TRBD1
TGTGCCAGCATAGACAGGGGGCGCGGTGGCTACACCTTC
CASIDRGRGGYTF
>TRBV5-1|.|TRBJ1-1|TRBD1
TGCGCCAGCAGTCGGGACAGGGTGGCGGCGAACACTGAAGCTTTCTTT
CASSRDRVAANTEAFF
>TRBV2|.|TRBJ1-2|.
TGTGCCAGCGGAGACTTTGGGGGCTACACCTTC
CASGDFGGYTF
>TRBV5-1|.|TRBJ2-7|TRBD1
TGCGCCAGCAGCAACTCGGACAGGGATTTTTCCTACGAGCAGTACTTC
CASSNSDRDFSYEQYF
>TRBV6-5|.|TRBJ1-6|.
TGTGCCAGCAGTTACTCCGGCTCCTATAATTCACCCCTCCACTTT
CASSYSGSYNSPLHF
>TRBV6-1|.|TRBJ1-5|.
TGTGCCAGCAGTGAAACTCATAGCAATCAGCCCCAGCATTTT
CASSETHSNQPQHF
>TRBV6-6|.|TRBJ1-4|TRBD1
TGTGCCGGCAGACCCGGGACAGGGATTAATGAAAAACTGTTTTTT
CAGRPGTGINEKLFF
>TRBV19|.|TRBJ1-2|TRBD1
TGTGCCAGTAGTGCCAGGGGGCGAGGCTATGGCTACACCTTC
CASSARGRGYGYTF
>TRBV7-2|.|TRBJ2-1|TRBD2
TGTGCCAGCAGCTTACTAGCGGGGGGGCCGTTTGGTGAGCAGTTCTTC
CASSLLAGGPFGEQFF
>TRBV4-1|.|TRBJ2-7|.
TGCGCCAGCAGCCTCCTCGCCTACGGGCGGGACTCCTACGAGCAGTACTTC
CASSLLAYGRDSYEQYF
>TRBV5-6|.|TRBJ2-7|.
TGTGCCAGCAGCTTACAGACCTACGAGCAGTACTTC
CASSLQTYEQYF